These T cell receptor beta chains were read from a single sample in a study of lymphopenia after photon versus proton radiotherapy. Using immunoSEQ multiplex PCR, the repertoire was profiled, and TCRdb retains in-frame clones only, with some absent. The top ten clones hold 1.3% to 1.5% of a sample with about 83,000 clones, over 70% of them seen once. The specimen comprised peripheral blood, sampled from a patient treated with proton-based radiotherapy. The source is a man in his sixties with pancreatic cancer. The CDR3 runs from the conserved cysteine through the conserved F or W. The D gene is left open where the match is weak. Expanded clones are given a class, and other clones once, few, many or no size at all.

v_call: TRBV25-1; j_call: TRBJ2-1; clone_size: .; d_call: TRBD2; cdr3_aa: CASSPLAGAGNEQFF; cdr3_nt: TGTGCCAGCAGCCCACTAGCGGGGGCGGGCAATGAGCAGTTCTTC
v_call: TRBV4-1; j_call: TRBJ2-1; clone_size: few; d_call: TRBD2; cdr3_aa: CASSQVGAGGHHEQFF; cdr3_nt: TGCGCCAGCAGCCAAGTTGGGGCGGGAGGGCATCATGAGCAGTTCTTC
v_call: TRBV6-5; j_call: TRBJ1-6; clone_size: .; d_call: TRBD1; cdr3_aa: CASTSHRGYNSPLHF; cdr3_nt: TGTGCCAGCACCTCACACAGGGGGTATAATTCACCCCTCCACTTT
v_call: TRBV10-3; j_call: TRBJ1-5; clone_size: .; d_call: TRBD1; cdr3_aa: CAISESNPIGGGEPQHF; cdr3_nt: TGTGCCATCAGTGAGTCGAATCCCATAGGGGGCGGGGAACCCCAGCATTTT
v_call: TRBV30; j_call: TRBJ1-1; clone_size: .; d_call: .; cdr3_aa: CAWSLTVMNTEAFF; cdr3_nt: TGTGCCTGGAGCCTGACAGTGATGAACACTGAAGCTTTCTTT
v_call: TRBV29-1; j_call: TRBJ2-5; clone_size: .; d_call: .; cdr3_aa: CSVDGETQYF; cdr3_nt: TGCAGCGTTGATGGGGAGACCCAGTACTTC
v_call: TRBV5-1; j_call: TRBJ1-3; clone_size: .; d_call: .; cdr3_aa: CASSLNSGTRNTIYF; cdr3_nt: TGCGCCAGCAGCTTAAATAGTGGGACACGAAACACCATATATTTT
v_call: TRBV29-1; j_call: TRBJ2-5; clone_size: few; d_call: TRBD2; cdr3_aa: CSVATSGRQETQYF; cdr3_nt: TGCAGCGTTGCTACTAGCGGGAGACAAGAGACCCAGTACTTC
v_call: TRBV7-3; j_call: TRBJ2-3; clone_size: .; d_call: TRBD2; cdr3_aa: CASSLTSGLAGESTDTQYF; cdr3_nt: TGTGCCAGCAGCTTAACGTCGGGACTAGCGGGAGAGAGCACAGATACGCAGTATTTT
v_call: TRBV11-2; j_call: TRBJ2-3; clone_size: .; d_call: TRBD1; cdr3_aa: CASSLRQGGADTQYF; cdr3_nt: TGTGCCAGCAGCCTGCGACAGGGTGGAGCAGATACGCAGTATTTT
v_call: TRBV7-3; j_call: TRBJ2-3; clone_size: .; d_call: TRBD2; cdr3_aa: CASSLMAGSAGRTDTQYF; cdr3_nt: TGTGCCAGCAGCTTAATGGCGGGGTCAGCGGGGCGCACAGATACGCAGTATTTT
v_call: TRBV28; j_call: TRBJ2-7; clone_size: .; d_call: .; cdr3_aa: CASSSEWGDEQYF; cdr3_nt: TGTGCCAGCAGTTCTGAGTGGGGCGACGAGCAGTACTTC
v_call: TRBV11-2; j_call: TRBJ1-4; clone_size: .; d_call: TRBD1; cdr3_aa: CASSLVTGGSEKLFF; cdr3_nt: TGTGCCAGCAGCTTAGTCACAGGGGGCAGTGAAAAACTGTTTTTT
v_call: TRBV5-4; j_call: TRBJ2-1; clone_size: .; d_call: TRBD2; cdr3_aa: CASSLGLAGVAEQFF; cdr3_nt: TGTGCCAGCAGCTTGGGTCTAGCGGGAGTTGCTGAGCAGTTCTTC
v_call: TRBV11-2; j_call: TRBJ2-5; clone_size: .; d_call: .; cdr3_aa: CASSLRLDGETQYF; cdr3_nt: TGTGCCAGCAGCTTACGGTTAGACGGAGAGACCCAGTACTTC
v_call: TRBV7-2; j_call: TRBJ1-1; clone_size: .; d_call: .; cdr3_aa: CASSFQGQNTEAFF; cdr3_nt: TGTGCCAGCAGCTTCCAGGGGCAGAACACTGAAGCTTTCTTT
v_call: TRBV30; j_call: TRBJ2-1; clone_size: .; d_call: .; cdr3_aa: CAWSVMRNNEQFF; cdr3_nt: TGTGCCTGGAGTGTAATGCGGAACAATGAGCAGTTCTTC
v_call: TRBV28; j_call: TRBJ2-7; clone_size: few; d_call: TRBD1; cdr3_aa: CASTRDRGRYEQYF; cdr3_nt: TGTGCCAGCACCAGGGACAGGGGGCGTTACGAGCAGTACTTC
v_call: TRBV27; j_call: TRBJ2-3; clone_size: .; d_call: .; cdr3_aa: CASSLGLGPDTQYF; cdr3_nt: TGTGCCAGCAGTTTAGGGCTGGGCCCGGATACGCAGTATTTT
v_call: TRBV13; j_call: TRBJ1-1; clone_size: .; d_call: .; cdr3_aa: CASVGAVRAEAFF; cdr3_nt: TGTGCCAGTGTCGGGGCGGTACGGGCTGAAGCTTTCTTT
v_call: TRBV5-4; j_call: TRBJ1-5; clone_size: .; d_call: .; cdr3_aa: CASSLQGIDQPQHF; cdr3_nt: TGTGCCAGCAGCCTACAGGGAATTGATCAGCCCCAGCATTTT
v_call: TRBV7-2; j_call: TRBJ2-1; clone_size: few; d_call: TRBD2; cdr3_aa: CASSLGGLAVYNEQFF; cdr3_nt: TGTGCCAGCAGCTTAGGGGGACTAGCGGTCTACAATGAGCAGTTCTTC
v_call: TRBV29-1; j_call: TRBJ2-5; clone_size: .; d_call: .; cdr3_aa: CSSQAGVIGETQYF; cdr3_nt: TGCAGCTCCCAGGCTGGGGTGATCGGAGAGACCCAGTACTTC
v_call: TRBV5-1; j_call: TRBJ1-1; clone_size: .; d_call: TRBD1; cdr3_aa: CASSGLGQDRTEAFF; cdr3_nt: TGCGCCAGCAGCGGCCTGGGACAGGATCGCACTGAAGCTTTCTTT
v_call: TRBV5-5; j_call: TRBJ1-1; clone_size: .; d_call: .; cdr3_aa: CASSLVVGLMNTEAFF; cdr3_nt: TGTGCCAGCAGCTTGGTAGTCGGCCTCATGAACACTGAAGCTTTCTTT
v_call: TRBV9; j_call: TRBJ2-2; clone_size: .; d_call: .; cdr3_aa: CASSEARGELFF; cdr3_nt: TGTGCCAGCAGCGAGGCCAGAGGAGAGCTGTTTTTT
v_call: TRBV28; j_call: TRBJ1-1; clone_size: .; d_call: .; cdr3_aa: CASSGVVRANTEAFF; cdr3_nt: TGTGCCAGCAGTGGCGTGGTCAGAGCGAACACTGAAGCTTTCTTT
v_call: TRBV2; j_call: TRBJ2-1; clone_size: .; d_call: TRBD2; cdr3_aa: CASSEATSGFNEQFF; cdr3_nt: TGTGCCAGCAGTGAAGCGACTAGCGGGTTCAATGAGCAGTTCTTC
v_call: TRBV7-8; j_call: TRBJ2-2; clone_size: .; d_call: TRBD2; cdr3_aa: CASISGRAVDTGELFF; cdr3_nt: TGTGCCTCTATTAGCGGGAGGGCCGTCGACACCGGGGAGCTGTTTTTT
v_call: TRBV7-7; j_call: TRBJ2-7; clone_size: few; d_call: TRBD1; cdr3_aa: CASSFSGQGGDEQYF; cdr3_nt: TGTGCTAGCAGTTTTTCCGGACAGGGGGGCGACGAGCAGTACTTC
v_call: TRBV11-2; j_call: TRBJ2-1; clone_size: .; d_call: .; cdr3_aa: CASTPFSLSSYNEQFF; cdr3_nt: TGTGCCAGCACCCCTTTTAGTTTGAGCTCCTACAATGAGCAGTTCTTC
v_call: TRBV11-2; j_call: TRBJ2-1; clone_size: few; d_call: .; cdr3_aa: CASSLDGTIRDEQFF; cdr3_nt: TGTGCCAGCAGCTTAGACGGGACAATCAGGGATGAGCAGTTCTTC
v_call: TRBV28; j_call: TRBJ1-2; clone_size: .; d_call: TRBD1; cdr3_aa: CASSLGVKRDSSF; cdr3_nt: TGTGCCAGCAGTTTAGGAGTTAAGCGGGACAGTTCCTTC
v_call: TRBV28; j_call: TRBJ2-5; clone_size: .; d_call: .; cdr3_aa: CASSQQAKETQYF; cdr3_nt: TGTGCCAGCAGTCAACAGGCAAAAGAGACCCAGTACTTC
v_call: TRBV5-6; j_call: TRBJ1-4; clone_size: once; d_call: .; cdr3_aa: CASSYRTGTTNEKLFF; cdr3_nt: TGTGCCAGCAGCTACCGAACCGGGACAACTAATGAAAAACTGTTTTTT
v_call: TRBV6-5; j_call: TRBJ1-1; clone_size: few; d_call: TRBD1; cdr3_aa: CASSYSDRRNTEAFF; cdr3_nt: TGTGCCAGCAGTTACTCGGACAGGCGGAACACTGAAGCTTTCTTT
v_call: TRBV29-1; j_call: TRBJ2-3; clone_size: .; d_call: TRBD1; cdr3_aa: CSVEGTGSPDTQYF; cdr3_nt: TGCAGCGTTGAGGGGACAGGGTCGCCAGATACGCAGTATTTT
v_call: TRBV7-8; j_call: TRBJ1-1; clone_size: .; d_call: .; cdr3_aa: CASSLASSGFTSRNTEAFF; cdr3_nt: TGTGCCAGCAGCTTAGCGTCTTCAGGCTTTACTTCCAGGAACACTGAAGCTTTCTTT
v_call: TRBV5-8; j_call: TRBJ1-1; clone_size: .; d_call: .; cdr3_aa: CASSLGAGRDTEAFF; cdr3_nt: TGTGCCAGCAGCTTGGGGGCAGGGAGGGACACTGAAGCTTTCTTT
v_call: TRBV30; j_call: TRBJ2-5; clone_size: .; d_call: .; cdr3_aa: CAWKGLHQETQYF; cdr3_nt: TGTGCCTGGAAAGGGCTCCACCAAGAGACCCAGTACTTC
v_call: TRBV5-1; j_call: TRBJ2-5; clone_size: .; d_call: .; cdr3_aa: CASSLGPRGQETQYF; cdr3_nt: TGCGCCAGCAGCTTGGGGCCGAGGGGCCAAGAGACCCAGTACTTC
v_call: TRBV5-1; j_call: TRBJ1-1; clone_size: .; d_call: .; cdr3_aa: CASSLDTEAFF; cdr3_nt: TGCGCCAGCAGCTTGGACACTGAAGCTTTCTTT
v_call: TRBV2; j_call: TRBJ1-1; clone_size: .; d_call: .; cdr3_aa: CASRWRDYDTEAFF; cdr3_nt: TGTGCCAGCAGATGGCGAGATTATGACACTGAAGCTTTCTTT
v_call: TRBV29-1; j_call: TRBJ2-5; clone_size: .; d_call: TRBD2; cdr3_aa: CSVEMSGRIQETQYF; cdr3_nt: TGCAGCGTTGAAATGAGCGGGAGGATACAAGAGACCCAGTACTTC
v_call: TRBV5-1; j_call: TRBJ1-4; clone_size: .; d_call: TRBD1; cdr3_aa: CASSKGDSYFNEKLFF; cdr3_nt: TGCGCCAGCAGCAAAGGGGACAGCTACTTTAATGAAAAACTGTTTTTT
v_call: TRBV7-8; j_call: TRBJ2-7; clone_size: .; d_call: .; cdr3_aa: CASSPRLYEQYF; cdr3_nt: TGTGCCAGCAGCCCTCGGTTGTACGAGCAGTACTTC
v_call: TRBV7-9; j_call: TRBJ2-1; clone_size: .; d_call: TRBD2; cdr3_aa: CASSGAGGSSYNEQFF; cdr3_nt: TGTGCCAGCAGCGGGGCCGGCGGGAGCTCCTACAATGAGCAGTTCTTC
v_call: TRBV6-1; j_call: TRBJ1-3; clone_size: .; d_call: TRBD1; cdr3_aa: CASSEGHRDRVGNTIYF; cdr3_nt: TGTGCCAGCAGTGAAGGACACCGGGACAGGGTTGGAAACACCATATATTTT
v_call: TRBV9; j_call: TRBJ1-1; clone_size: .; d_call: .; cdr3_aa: CASSAREGLRGTEAFF; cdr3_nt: TGTGCCAGCAGCGCGAGAGAGGGGTTAAGAGGCACTGAAGCTTTCTTT
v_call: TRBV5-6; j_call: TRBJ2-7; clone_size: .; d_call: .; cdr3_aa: CASSGKGLSDYEQYF; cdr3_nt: TGTGCCAGCAGCGGAAAGGGGTTGTCGGACTACGAGCAGTACTTC
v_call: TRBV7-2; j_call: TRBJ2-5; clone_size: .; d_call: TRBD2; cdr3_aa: CASSSTGGRETQYF; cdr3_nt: TGTGCCAGCAGCTCCACGGGAGGTAGAGAGACCCAGTACTTC
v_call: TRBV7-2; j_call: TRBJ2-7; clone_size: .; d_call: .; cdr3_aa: CASSFLSGRGAPNEQYF; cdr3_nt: TGTGCCAGCAGCTTCCTGAGCGGTCGGGGAGCCCCAAACGAGCAGTACTTC
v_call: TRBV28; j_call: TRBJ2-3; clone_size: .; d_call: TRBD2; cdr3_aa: CASSLPASGRAVKTDTQYF; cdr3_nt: TGTGCCAGCAGTTTACCCGCTAGCGGGAGGGCCGTGAAAACGGATACGCAGTATTTT
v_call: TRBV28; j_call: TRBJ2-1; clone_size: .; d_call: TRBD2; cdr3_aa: CASSLLAGVSYNEQFF; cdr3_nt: TGTGCCAGCAGTTTATTAGCGGGAGTTTCCTACAATGAGCAGTTCTTC
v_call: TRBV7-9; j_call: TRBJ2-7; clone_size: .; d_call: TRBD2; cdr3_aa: CASTHYRGLAESTDEQYF; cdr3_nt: TGTGCCAGCACCCATTATAGGGGACTAGCGGAGTCTACCGACGAGCAGTACTTC
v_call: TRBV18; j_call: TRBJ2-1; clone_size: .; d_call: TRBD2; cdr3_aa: CASSPLASGNYNEQFF; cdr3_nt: TGTGCCAGCTCACCACTGGCTAGCGGGAATTACAATGAGCAGTTCTTC
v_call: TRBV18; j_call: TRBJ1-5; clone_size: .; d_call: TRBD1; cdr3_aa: CASSHGQAAPQHF; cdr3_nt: TGTGCCAGCTCACACGGACAGGCCGCGCCCCAGCATTTT
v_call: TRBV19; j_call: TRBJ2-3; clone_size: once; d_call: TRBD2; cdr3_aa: CASSIALLAGGSTDTQYF; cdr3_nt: TGTGCCAGTAGTATAGCCTTACTAGCGGGAGGTTCCACAGATACGCAGTATTTT